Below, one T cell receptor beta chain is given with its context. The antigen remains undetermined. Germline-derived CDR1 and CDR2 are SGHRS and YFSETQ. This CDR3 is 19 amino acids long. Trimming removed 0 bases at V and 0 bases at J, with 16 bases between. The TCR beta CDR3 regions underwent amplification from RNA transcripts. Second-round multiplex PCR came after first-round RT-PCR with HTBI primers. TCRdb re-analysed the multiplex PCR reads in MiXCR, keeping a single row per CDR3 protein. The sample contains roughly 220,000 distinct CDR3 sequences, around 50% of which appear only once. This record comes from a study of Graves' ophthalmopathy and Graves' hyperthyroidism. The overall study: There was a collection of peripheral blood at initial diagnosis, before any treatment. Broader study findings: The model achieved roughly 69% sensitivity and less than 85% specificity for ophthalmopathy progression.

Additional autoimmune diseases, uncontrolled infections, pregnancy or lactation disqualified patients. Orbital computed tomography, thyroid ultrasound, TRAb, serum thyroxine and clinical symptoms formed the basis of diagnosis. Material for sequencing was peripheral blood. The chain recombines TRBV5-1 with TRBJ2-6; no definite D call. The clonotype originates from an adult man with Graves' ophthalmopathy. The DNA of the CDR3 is TGCGCCAGCAGCTTGGCCGGCGGCGACACCGACTCTGGGGCCAACGTCCTGACTTTC. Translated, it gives CASSLAGGDTDSGANVLTF.